The rows below give T cell receptor beta chains drawn from one sample of a study of cytomegalovirus exposure and HLA in healthy donors. Libraries were prepared by immunoSEQ multiplex PCR; TCRdb keeps only in-frame clonotypes and omits some of them. The sample lists fewer than 200,000 clones, 76% occurring once. Sample: PBMCs. These receptors were collected from a female donor in good health and CMV-seronegative. Each CDR3 is given with its conserved first and last residue. D genes are given only for firm matches. Clone size appears in some rows only: once, few, many, or a class for an expanded clone.

NA,NA,TRBJ2-1,TRBV5-6,TGTGCCAGCAGCTTGCGTAGACTTATTACCTACAATGAGCAGTTCTTC,CASSLRRLITYNEQFF
NA,NA,TRBJ2-5,TRBV5-6,TGTGCCAGCAGCTTCGGAGAACGAGAGACCCAGTACTTC,CASSFGERETQYF
NA,NA,TRBJ1-2,TRBV9,TGTGCCAGCGACGGGGGTAGTGGCTACACCTTC,CASDGGSGYTF
NA,NA,TRBJ1-5,TRBV19,TGTGCCAGTAGTCCGGAGAGGGATAGCAATCAGCCCCAGCATTTT,CASSPERDSNQPQHF
NA,NA,TRBJ1-5,TRBV5-1,TGCGCCAGCAGCTTGGAGGGGCAGGGGTATCAGCCCCAGCATTTT,CASSLEGQGYQPQHF
TRBD1,NA,TRBJ2-2,TRBV7-9,TGTGCCAGCAGCCCCCAGGGGGTTAGCGGGGAGCTGTTTTTT,CASSPQGVSGELFF
NA,NA,TRBJ2-3,TRBV5-8,TGTGCCAGCGATCATGGGACTAGCACAGATACGCAGTATTTT,CASDHGTSTDTQYF
TRBD1,NA,TRBJ2-7,TRBV7-9,TGTGCCAGCAGCCTACAGGGGGCTGGCGAGCAGTACTTC,CASSLQGAGEQYF
NA,NA,TRBJ1-2,TRBV15,TGTGCCACCAGCAGAACGAAAGGATCGGGAGGCTACACCTTC,CATSRTKGSGGYTF
NA,few,TRBJ2-2,TRBV18,TGTGCCAGCTCACCGGACAGTATTGCCGGGGAGCTGTTTTTT,CASSPDSIAGELFF
NA,NA,TRBJ1-1,TRBV7-9,TGTGCCAGCAGCTTAGAGGGCGCAGGGCCAGGGATGAACACTGAAGCTTTCTTT,CASSLEGAGPGMNTEAFF
NA,NA,TRBJ1-1,TRBV4-3,TGCGCCAGCAGCCAAGTGGAGGGGAGGACTGAAGCTTTCTTT,CASSQVEGRTEAFF
TRBD1,few,TRBJ1-2,TRBV9,TGTGCCAGCAGCGGAGGGACAGGCCTTAACTATGGCTACACCTTC,CASSGGTGLNYGYTF